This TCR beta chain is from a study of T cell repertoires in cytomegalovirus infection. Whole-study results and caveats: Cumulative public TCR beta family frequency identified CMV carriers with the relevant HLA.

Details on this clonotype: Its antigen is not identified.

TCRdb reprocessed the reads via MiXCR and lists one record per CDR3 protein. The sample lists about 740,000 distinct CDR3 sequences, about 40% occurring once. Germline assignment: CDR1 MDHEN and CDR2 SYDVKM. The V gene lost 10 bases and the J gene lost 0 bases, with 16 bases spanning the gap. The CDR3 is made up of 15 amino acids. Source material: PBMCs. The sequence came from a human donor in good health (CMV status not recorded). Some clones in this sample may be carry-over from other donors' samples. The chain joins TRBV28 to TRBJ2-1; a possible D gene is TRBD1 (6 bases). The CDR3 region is CATVQDSRSYNEQFF. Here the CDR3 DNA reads TGTGCCACAGTACAGGACAGTCGCTCCTACAATGAGCAGTTCTTC.